One sample yielded the 25 T cell receptor beta chains listed below, sequenced in a study of T cells in tumors after PD-1 blockade. Assay: immunoSEQ multiplex PCR; the TCRdb copy retains only in-frame clones and omits some. The repertoire holds around 45,000 clones, roughly 73% seen once, with 16% in the top ten. The specimen was PBMCs, collected before anti-PD-1 treatment. The receptor source for this set is a human donor with basal cell carcinoma.

This rearrangement joins TRBV18 to TRBJ1-4; D is unclear. With 6 bases removed from V and 2 bases from J, the gap between germline ends came to 10 bases. The CDR3 length is 14 residues. CDR1 KGHSH and CDR2 LQKENI come from the germline V gene. The CDR3 DNA is TGTGCCAGCTCCCCTACTGGGACTAATGAAAAACTGTTTTTT. Its translation: CASSPTGTNEKLFF.

This CDR3 reads CASSVAALIGGETQYF. CDR3 coding DNA: TGTGCCAGCAGCGTAGCGGCTCTTATAGGGGGGGAGACCCAGTACTTC. The chain recombines TRBV9 with TRBJ2-5, with D perhaps TRBD1 or TRBD2 (6 bases each). The CDR3 consists of 16 residues. Germline V gene lookup returns CDR1 SGDLS and CDR2 YYNGEE. Trimming pared 0 bases from V and 5 bases from J, leaving 17 bases between.

This chain connects TRBV28 to TRBJ1-5, with unresolved D. Germline CDR1 MDHEN, CDR2 SYDVKM. V was cut by 2 bases and J by 4 bases, with 12 bases left in between. The CDR3 has 15 residues. The CDR3 nucleotides are TGTGCCAGCAGTTTAGGCGGATACTCAAATCAGCCCCAGCATTTT. Amino acid sequence: CASSLGGYSNQPQHF.

V gene TRBV5-1 combines with J gene TRBJ1-1; weak D call: TRBD1 (5 bases). This CDR3 spans 16 amino acids. V lost 1 base and J 0 bases, leaving 13 bases between the germline ends. In germline, CDR1 is SGHRS, CDR2 YFSETQ. CDR3 residues: CASSLSSLGVNTEAFF. In DNA form, the CDR3 reads TGCGCCAGCAGCTTGTCCAGCTTAGGGGTGAACACTGAAGCTTTCTTT.

The CDR3 sequence: CASSFSTGGLGELFF. CDR3 nucleotide sequence: TGTGCCAGCAGTTTCTCGACAGGGGGCCTCGGGGAGCTGTTTTTT. The chain combines TRBV28 with TRBJ2-2; 10 bases line up with TRBD1. Trimming removed 3 bases from V and 7 bases from J; junction bases left unmatched: 5. The CDR3 runs 15 residues. Germline V CDR1 and CDR2: MDHEN, SYDVKM.

The chain carries TRBV7-7 and TRBJ2-3; TRBD2 aligns across 8 bases. V shed 1 base, J shed 2 bases, and the junction held 2 bases outside the gene matches. This CDR3 spans 15 amino acids. The germline V gene has CDR1 SSHAT and CDR2 FNYEAQ (reference sequence). CDR3 DNA sequence: TGTGCCAGCAGCTTAGGCGGGGGGACCACAGATACGCAGTATTTT. Protein product: CASSLGGGTTDTQYF.

The V gene is TRBV7-2, the J gene TRBJ1-3; the D is unclear. The CDR3 length is 13 residues. Germline CDR1 reads SGHTA; CDR2 reads FQGNSA. V gave up 1 base and J gave up 4 bases, with 5 bases separating them. The CDR3 nucleotides read TGTGCCAGCAGCTTAGTCATAGGAAACACCATATATTTT. Its protein product is CASSLVIGNTIYF.

J is TRBJ2-1 and V is TRBV5-4, with 7 bases matching TRBD1. The CDR3 length is 15 residues. Germline CDR1 is SGHNT and CDR2 is YYREEE (reference sequence). V lost 4 bases, J lost 5 bases, and 9 bases stayed unmatched. Here the CDR3 DNA reads TGTGCCAGCAGCCAGCCCGGGACAGCTGACAATGAGCAGTTCTTC. Translation: CASSQPGTADNEQFF.

The chain joins TRBV4-1 to TRBJ2-5, with 8 bases lining up with TRBD2. CDR1 and CDR2 (germline): MGHRA, YSYEKL. The CDR3 covers 17 residues. V shed 0 bases, J shed 6 bases, and the junction held 12 bases outside the gene matches. The chain's CDR3 is CASSQDNGGASMKTQYF. The CDR3, as DNA: TGCGCCAGCAGCCAAGATAACGGGGGGGCCTCAATGAAGACCCAGTACTTC.

The chain uses TRBV4-1 and TRBJ2-1, with 7 bases fitting TRBD1. This CDR3 has 15 amino acids. CDR1 and CDR2 (germline): MGHRA, YSYEKL. V lost 4 bases, J lost 9 bases, and 12 bases stayed unmatched. The CDR3 sequence is CASSPRQGVDTEQFF. CDR3 DNA: TGCGCCAGCAGCCCGCGTCAGGGGGTGGATACTGAGCAGTTCTTC.

This chain connects TRBV25-1 to TRBJ2-2; D possibly uses TRBD1 or TRBD2 (5 bases each). V was trimmed by 6 bases and J by 6 bases, leaving 11 bases between them. The CDR3 contains 13 residues. Germline V CDR1 and CDR2: MGHDK, SYGVNS. The chain's CDR3 is CASRGVGAGELFF. The CDR3 DNA is TGTGCCAGCAGGGGGGTGGGGGCCGGGGAGCTGTTTTTT. Looking up the rest from reference TRBV25-1 and TRBJ2-2 gives the full variable domain: EADIYQTPRYLVIGTGKKITLECSQTMGHDKMYWYQQDPGMELHLIHYSYGVNSTEKGDLSSESTVSRIRTEHFPLTLESARPSHTSQYLCASRGVGAGELFFGEGSRLTVL.

The CDR3 bases are TGTGCCTGGAGTGTCCCGGGACTCGTTCGAGAAGCTTTCTTT. Protein product: CAWSVPGLVREAFF. This sequence joins TRBV30 and TRBJ1-1; D might be TRBD1 (5 bases). CDR1 is GTSNPN, CDR2 SVGIG, per germline (reference sequence). V gave up 0 bases and J gave up 8 bases, with 16 bases separating them. This CDR3 contains 14 residues.

The gene calls are TRBV5-1 and TRBJ1-1; TRBD1 aligns across 8 bases. Germline trimming cut 0 bases from V and 2 bases from J; bases unmatched to any gene: 3. Looked up from germline, CDR1 is SGHRS and CDR2 is YFSETQ. The length of the CDR3 is 15 residues. The CDR3 sequence is CASSLDGQGNTEAFF. CDR3 in DNA: TGCGCCAGCAGCTTGGACGGACAGGGAAACACTGAAGCTTTCTTT.

Written as DNA, the CDR3 is TGTGCCAGCAGTTTAGCCCTGGGACTAGCTGGGCCCTCTGGGGCCAACGTCCTGACTTTC. Translating gives CASSLALGLAGPSGANVLTF. The genes are TRBV28 and TRBJ2-6; TRBD2 aligns across 9 bases. CDR1 and CDR2 (germline): MDHEN, SYDVKM. The CDR3 is 20 residues long. J was trimmed by 0 bases and V by 2 bases; bases with no gene match: 11.

The genes are TRBV7-2 and TRBJ2-2, with D possibly matching TRBD1 (5 bases). The V end lost 1 base, the J end lost 5 bases, and 11 bases lay between the germline ends. This CDR3 region has 15 residues. Germline V gene sequence: CDR1 SGHTA, CDR2 FQGNSA. The CDR3 region is CASSLVWGATGELFF. The CDR3 nucleotides read TGTGCCAGCAGCTTAGTGTGGGGCGCAACCGGGGAGCTGTTTTTT.

The rearrangement links TRBV5-6 to TRBJ1-5; D is perhaps TRBD1 (6 bases). Trimming took 3 bases from V and 1 from J, leaving 14 bases between them. The CDR3 loop spans 16 amino acids. Germline assignment: CDR1 SGHDT and CDR2 YYEEEE. The CDR3 DNA follows: TGTGCCAGCAGCTGGTTTGGGACACAGAGCAATCAGCCCCAGCATTTT. Protein sequence: CASSWFGTQSNQPQHF.

The chain combines TRBV7-9 with TRBJ1-5; 7 nucleotides agree with TRBD1. The CDR3 loop spans 17 amino acids. Germline-derived CDR1 and CDR2 are SEHNR and FQNEAQ (reference sequence). V lost 1 base, J lost 0 bases, and 6 bases stayed unmatched. As DNA, the CDR3 is TGTGCCAGCAGCTTAGGGGCAGGGGGGGATAGCAATCAGCCCCAGCATTTT. Encoded protein: CASSLGAGGDSNQPQHF.

This chain connects TRBV28 to TRBJ2-1; TRBD2 matches at 9 bases. The V gene's germline CDR1 is MDHEN and CDR2 SYDVKM. V was pared by 2 bases and J by 15 bases, with 8 bases of the junction left unmatched. The CDR3 has 13 residues. The CDR3 DNA sequence: TGTGCCAGCAGTTTAAAGGGACTAGCTTTAGGGTTCTTC. Protein sequence: CASSLKGLALGFF.

This clone was seen a few times. The chain uses TRBV6-5 and TRBJ1-2; 12 positions agree with TRBD1. The CDR3 totals 16 residues. Germline-derived CDR1 and CDR2 are MNHEY and SVGAGI. Trimming took 3 bases from V and 1 from J; bases not matched to a gene: 3. This CDR3 reads CASSYGTGGNNYGYTF. The CDR3 region has the DNA TGTGCCAGCAGTTATGGGACAGGGGGCAATAACTATGGCTACACCTTC.

The rearrangement joins TRBV12-1 to TRBJ2-5; the D segment call TRBD1 is taken from the table without a DNA check. TRBV12-1 is a listed pseudogene. The CDR3 sequence is 15 residues long. CDR3 bases: TGTGCCAGCAGCCTACAGGGTAAAGGTCAAGAGACCCAGTACTTC. The encoded protein is CASSLQGKGQETQYF.

The table lists this clone with a count of one. This chain links TRBV28 with TRBJ2-7, with TRBD1 identical over 8 bases. The CDR3 spans 14 residues. Trimming cost V 3 bases and J 2 bases; bases outside gene matches: 3. Germline V gene lookup returns CDR1 MDHEN and CDR2 SYDVKM. CDR3 sequence reads: CASSLSTGAYEQYF. As DNA, the CDR3 is TGTGCCAGCAGTTTGTCGACAGGGGCCTACGAGCAGTACTTC.

The chain links TRBV7-9 to TRBJ2-3; D may match TRBD1 or TRBD2 (5 bases each). Germline values: CDR1 SEHNR, CDR2 FQNEAQ (reference sequence). This CDR3 has 15 residues. The V gene lost 6 bases and the J gene lost 3 bases, with 16 bases spanning the gap. The CDR3 sequence is CASSWAGTQTDTQYF. The CDR3 DNA is TGTGCCAGCAGTTGGGCCGGGACCCAGACAGATACGCAGTATTTT.

This clone was detected only a few times. The rearrangement joins TRBV12-3 or TRBV12-4 to TRBJ1-2; possibly TRBD1 for D (5 bases). The CDR3 consists of 13 residues. V lost 6 bases, J lost 5 bases, and 13 bases lay in between. CDR3 sequence reads: CASSGTWTYGYTF. Here the CDR3 DNA reads TGTGCCAGCAGCGGGACTTGGACTTATGGCTACACCTTC.

This chain uses TRBV2 with TRBJ1-1; weak D call: TRBD1 (6 bases). The CDR3 is 14 residues long. Germline V gene data show CDR1 as SNHLY and CDR2 as FYNNEI. V lost 3 bases and J lost 3, with 11 bases in between. In DNA form, the CDR3 reads TGTGCCAGCAGTGATTTGGGGGGCTACACTGAAGCTTTCTTT. This gives the protein CASSDLGGYTEAFF.

This sequence joins TRBV18 and TRBJ2-2; a weak D match, TRBD2 (5 bases). The CDR3 covers 14 residues. In germline, CDR1 is KGHSH, CDR2 LQKENI. Trimming cost V 3 bases and J 8 bases, with 13 bases left between them. In DNA form, the CDR3 reads TGTGCCAGCTCACCGGTCCCGGGGTCAGGGGAGCTGTTTTTT. It is translated as CASSPVPGSGELFF.